The present TCR beta chain was sequenced within a study of cytomegalovirus exposure and HLA in healthy donors. Points from the study as a whole: Accounts indicate the classifier identified cytomegalovirus status with strong specificity and sensitivity. In vitro assays verified that a few CMV-associated chains recognized CMV antigens specifically. First-cohort TCR clusters were later found to tend to co-occur in the approximately 120 validation repertoires.

CDR3 length: 19 residues. The germline V and J ends were trimmed by 6 bases and 0 bases, with 26 bases remaining between them. The repertoire was sequenced with immunoSEQ multiplex PCR; TCRdb's copy has only in-frame clones and lacks some. This table holds 90,000 to 150,000 clones, 88% found once. For this clone: Its antigen is undetermined.

The chain is built from TRBV6-7 and TRBJ1-1; D is perhaps TRBD1 (6 bases). TRBV6-7 is assigned to the ORF class and has an uncertain function. The sequence came from a woman aged 18-29 years in good health and CMV-seropositive. Specimen: PBMCs. This CDR3 is CASRQIPGALQILNTEAFF. The CDR3 DNA sequence: TGTGCCAGCAGACAGATCCCAGGGGCACTTCAGATTTTGAACACTGAAGCTTTCTTT.